This T cell receptor beta chain was found in a study of blood T cells in healthy people across ages. A second PCR of 7 to 11 cycles used a sample-barcoded 5' primer and a J-beta primer mix. A single record per CDR3 protein comes from TCRdb applying MiXCR to the 5' RACE reads. The repertoire holds 1.5 million to 2 million distinct CDR3 sequences, 39% seen once, with more than 20% in the top ten. This clonotype came up a few times. Germline V gives CDR1 MDHEN, CDR2 SYDVKM. Germline trimming cut 2 bases from V and 6 bases from J; bases unmatched to any gene: 4. The CDR3 is made up of 15 amino acids. Input material: blood. The V gene is TRBV28, the J gene TRBJ2-1; 10 bases agree with TRBD1. The TCR was taken from a human donor in good health. The CDR3 DNA follows: TGTGCCAGCAGTTTACGGGACAGGGGACCCAATGAGCAGTTCTTC. This translates into CASSLRDRGPNEQFF.